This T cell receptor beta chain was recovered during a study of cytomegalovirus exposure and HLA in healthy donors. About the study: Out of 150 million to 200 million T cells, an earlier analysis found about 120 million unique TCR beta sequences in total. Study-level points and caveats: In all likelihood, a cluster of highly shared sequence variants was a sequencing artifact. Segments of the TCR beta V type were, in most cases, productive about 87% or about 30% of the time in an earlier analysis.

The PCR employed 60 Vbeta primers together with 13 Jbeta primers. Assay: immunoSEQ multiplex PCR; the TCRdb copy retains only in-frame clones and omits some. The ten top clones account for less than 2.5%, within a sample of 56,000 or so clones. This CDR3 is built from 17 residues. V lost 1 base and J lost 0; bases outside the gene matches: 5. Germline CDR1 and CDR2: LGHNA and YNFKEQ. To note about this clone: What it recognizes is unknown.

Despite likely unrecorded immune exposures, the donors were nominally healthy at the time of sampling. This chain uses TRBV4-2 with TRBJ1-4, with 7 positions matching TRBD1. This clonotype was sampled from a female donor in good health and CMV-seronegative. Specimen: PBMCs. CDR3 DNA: TGTGCCAGCAGCCAAGGACAGGGAGTAGCAACTAATGAAAAACTGTTTTTT. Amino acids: CASSQGQGVATNEKLFF.